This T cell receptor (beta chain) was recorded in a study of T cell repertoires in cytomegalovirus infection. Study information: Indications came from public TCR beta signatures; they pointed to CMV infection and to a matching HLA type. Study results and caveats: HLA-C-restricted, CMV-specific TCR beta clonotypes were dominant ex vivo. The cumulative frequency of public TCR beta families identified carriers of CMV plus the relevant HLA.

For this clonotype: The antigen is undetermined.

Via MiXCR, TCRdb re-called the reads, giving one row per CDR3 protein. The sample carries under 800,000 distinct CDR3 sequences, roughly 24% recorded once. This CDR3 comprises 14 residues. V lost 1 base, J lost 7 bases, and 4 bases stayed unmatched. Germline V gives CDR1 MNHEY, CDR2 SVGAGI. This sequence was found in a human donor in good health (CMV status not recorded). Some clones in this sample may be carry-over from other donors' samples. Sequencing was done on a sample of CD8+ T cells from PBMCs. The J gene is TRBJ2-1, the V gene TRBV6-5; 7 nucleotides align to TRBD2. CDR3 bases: TGTGCCAGCAGTTACTTGCTGGGAGGGAATGAGCAGTTCTTC. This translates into CASSYLLGGNEQFF.